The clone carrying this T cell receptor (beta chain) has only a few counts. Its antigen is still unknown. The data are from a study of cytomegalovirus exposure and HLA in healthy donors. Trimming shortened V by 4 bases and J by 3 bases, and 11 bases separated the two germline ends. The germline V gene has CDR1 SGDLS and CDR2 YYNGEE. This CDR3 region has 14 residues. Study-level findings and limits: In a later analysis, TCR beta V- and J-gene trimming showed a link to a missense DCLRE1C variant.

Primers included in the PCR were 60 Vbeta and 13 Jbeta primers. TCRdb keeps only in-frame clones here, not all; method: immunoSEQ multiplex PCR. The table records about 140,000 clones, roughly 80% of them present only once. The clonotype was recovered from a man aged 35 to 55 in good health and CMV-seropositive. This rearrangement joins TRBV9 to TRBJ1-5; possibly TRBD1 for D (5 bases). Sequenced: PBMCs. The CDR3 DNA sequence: TGTGCCAGCAGCCCGGGGACTATCAATCAGCCCCAGCATTTT. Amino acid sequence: CASSPGTINQPQHF.